The source of this T cell receptor (beta chain) is a study of CD8+ T cells in alopecia areata. Across the whole study: The drug, oral tofacitinib, was given to treated patients at 5 to 10 mg twice daily. It was 6 to 18 months of tofacitinib, and then there were 6 months off drug. Study-wide results and limits: Scalp samples also yield sequences of resident alphabeta T cells from normal skin.

Concerning this clone itself: Its antigen is undetermined.

Collection of lesional scalp punch biopsies and peripheral blood was performed in alopecia areata patients. Investigators isolated RNA and reverse transcribed it into cDNA to act as the sequencing template. This table comes from immunoSEQ multiplex PCR, and its TCRdb copy is limited to in-frame clones, with some not included. The table lists roughly 150,000 clones, more than 40% of them singletons. The CDR3 is 16 amino acids. The V and J ends lost 7 bases and 0 bases respectively, with 19 bases between them. CDR1 is MDHEN and CDR2 is SYDVKM in the germline V gene. The material sequenced was CD4+ T cells sorted from blood. This chain uses TRBV28 with TRBJ2-7, with D uncertain. This sequence originates from a human donor with alopecia areata. The CDR3 region is CASIAPAPLSSYEQYF. The DNA for the CDR3 is TGTGCCAGCATCGCCCCAGCGCCCTTAAGCTCCTACGAGCAGTACTTC.